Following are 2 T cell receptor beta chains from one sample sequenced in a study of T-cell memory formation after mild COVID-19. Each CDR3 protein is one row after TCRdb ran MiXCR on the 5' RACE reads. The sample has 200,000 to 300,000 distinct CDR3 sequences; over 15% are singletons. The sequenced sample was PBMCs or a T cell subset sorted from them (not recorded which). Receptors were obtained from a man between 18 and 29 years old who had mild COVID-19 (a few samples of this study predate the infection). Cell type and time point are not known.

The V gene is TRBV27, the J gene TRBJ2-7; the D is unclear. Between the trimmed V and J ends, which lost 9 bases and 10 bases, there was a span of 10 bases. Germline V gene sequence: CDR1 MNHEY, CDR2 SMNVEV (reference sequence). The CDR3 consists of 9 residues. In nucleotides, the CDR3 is TGTGCCAGATGGAGTGCCCAGTACGTC. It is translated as CARWSAQYV.

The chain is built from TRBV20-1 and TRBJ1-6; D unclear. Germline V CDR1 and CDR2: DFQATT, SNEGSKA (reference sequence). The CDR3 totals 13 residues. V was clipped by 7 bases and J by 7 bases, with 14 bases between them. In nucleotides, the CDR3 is TGCAGTGTAAGGAGTCGGCCCAATTCACCCCTCCACTTT. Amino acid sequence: CSVRSRPNSPLHF.